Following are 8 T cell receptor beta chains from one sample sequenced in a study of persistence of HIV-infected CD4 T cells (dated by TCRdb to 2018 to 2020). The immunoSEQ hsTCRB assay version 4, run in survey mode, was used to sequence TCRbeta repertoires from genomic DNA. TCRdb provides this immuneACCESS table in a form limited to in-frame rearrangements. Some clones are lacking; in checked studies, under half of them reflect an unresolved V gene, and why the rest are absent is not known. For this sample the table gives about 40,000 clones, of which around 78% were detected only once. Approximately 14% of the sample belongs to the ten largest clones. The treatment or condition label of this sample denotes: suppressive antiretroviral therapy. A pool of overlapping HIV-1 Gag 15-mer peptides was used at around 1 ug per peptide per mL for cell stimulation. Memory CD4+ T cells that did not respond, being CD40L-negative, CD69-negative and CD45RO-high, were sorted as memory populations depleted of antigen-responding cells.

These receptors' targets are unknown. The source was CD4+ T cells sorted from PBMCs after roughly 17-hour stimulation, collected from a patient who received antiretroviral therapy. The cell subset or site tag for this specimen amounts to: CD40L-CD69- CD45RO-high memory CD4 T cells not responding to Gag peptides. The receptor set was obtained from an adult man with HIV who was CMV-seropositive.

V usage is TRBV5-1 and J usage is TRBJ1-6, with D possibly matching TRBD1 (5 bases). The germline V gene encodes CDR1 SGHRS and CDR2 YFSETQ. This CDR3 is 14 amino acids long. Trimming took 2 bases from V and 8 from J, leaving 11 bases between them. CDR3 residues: CASSLQVLDSPLHF. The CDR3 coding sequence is TGCGCCAGCAGCTTACAGGTTTTAGATTCACCCCTCCACTTT.

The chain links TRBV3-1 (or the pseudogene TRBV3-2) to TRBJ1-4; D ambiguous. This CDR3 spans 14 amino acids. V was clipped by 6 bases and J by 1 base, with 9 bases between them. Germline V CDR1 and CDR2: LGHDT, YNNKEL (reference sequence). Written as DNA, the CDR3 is TGTGCCAGCAGTTCCCGGGGAACTAATGAAAAACTGTTTTTT. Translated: CASSSRGTNEKLFF.

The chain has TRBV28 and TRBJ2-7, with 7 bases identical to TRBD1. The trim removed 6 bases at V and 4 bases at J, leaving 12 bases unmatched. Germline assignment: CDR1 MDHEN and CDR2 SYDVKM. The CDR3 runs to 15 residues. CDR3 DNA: TGTGCCAGCAGCGAGGAGACAGGGTGGTCGTACGAGCAGTACTTC. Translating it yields CASSEETGWSYEQYF.

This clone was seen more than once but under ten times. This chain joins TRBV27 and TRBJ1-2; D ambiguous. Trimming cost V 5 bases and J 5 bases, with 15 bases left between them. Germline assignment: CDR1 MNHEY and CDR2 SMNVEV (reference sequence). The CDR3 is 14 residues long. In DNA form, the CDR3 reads TGTGCCAGCAGTCCCCTACCCCCCAGATATGGCTACACCTTC. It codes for CASSPLPPRYGYTF.

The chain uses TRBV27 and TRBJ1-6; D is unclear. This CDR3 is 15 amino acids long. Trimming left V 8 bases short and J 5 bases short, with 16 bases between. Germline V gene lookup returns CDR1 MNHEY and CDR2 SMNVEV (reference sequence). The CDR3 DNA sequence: TGTGCCAGCCGCCTCTGGCAGGCGAATAATTCACCCCTCCACTTT. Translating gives CASRLWQANNSPLHF.

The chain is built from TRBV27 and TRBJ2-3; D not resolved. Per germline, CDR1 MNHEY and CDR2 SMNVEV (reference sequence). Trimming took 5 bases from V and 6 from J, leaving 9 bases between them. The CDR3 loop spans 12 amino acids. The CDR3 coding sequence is TGTGCCAGCAGTGGCGGTGTGGATACGCAGTATTTT. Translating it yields CASSGGVDTQYF.

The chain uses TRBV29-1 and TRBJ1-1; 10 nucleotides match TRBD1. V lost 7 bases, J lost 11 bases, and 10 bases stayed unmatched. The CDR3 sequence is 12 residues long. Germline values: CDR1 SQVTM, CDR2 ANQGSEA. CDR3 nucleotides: TGCAGCGCCGTTCCCGACAGGGGGCGGGCTTTCTTT. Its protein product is CSAVPDRGRAFF.

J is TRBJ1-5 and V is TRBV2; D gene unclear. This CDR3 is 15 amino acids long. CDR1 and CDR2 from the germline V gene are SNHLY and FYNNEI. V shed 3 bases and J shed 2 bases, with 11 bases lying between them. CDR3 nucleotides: TGTGCCAGCAGTGAGGGAATTTTGGGCAATCAGCCCCAGCATTTT. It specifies CASSEGILGNQPQHF.